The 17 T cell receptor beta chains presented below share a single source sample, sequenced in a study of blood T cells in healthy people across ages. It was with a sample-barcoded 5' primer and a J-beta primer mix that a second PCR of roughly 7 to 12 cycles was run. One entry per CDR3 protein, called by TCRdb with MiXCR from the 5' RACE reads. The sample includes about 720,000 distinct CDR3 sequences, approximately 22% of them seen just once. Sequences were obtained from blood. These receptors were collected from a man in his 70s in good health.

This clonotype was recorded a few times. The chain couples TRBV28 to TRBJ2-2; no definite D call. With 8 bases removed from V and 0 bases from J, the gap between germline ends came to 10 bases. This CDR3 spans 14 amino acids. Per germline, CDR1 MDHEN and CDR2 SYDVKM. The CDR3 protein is CASEDRPNTGELFF. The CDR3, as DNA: TGTGCCAGCGAGGACCGCCCGAACACCGGGGAGCTGTTTTTT.

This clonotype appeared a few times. In nucleotides, the CDR3 is TGCGCCAGCAGCCAAGATTCACAGGGCGGGGGGCGCACAGATACGCAGTATTTT. Protein sequence: CASSQDSQGGGRTDTQYF. The chain carries TRBV4-1 and TRBJ2-3; 8 bases align to TRBD2. The V and J ends lost 0 bases and 1 base, in that order; junction bases with no gene match: 9. The CDR3 spans 18 residues. Germline CDR1 MGHRA, CDR2 YSYEKL.

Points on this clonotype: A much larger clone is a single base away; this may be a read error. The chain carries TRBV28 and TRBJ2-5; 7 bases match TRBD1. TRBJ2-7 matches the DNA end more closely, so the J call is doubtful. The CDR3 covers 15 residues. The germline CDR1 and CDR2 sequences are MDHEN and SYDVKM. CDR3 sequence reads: CASSSQGIRPHEQYF. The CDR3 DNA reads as TGTGCCAGCAGTTCACAGGGGATCCGCCCCCACGAGCAGTACTTC.

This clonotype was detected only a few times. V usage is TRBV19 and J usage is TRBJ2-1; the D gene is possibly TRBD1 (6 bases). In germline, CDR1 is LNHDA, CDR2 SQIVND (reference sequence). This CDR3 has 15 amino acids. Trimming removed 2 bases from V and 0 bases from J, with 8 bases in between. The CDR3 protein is CASSISQGSYNEQFF. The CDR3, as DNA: TGTGCCAGTAGTATATCACAGGGCTCCTACAATGAGCAGTTCTTC. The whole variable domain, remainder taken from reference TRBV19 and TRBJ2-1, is DGGITQSPKYLFRKEGQNVTLSCEQNLNHDAMYWYRQDPGQGLRLIYYSQIVNDFQKGDIAEGYSVSREKKESFPLTVTSAQKNPTAFYLCASSISQGSYNEQFFGPGTRLTVL.

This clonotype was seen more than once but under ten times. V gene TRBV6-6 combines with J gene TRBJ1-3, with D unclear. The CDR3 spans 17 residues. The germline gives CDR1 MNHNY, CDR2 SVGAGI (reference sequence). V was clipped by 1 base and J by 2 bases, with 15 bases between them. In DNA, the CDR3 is TGTGCCAGCAGTTACTTTCCCTACTCAGATCCTGGAAACACCATATATTTT. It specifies CASSYFPYSDPGNTIYF.

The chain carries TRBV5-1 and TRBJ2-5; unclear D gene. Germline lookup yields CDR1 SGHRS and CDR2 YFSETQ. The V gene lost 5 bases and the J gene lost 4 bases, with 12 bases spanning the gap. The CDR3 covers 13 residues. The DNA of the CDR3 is TGCGCCAGCAGATTGCCGACTCGAGAGACCCAGTACTTC. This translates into CASRLPTRETQYF. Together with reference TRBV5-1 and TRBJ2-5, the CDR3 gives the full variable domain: KAGVTQTPRYLIKTRGQQVTLSCSPISGHRSVSWYQQTPGQGLQFLFEYFSETQRNKGNFPGRFSGRQFSNSRSEMNVSTLELGDSALYLCASRLPTRETQYFGPGTRLLVL.

Here the CDR3 DNA reads TGTGCCAGCTCACTAAGCAAGCGGGAGCAGCATGAGCAGTTCTTC. Translated, it gives CASSLSKREQHEQFF. The chain recombines TRBV18 with TRBJ2-5; 8 nucleotides align to TRBD2. With the DNA end fitting TRBJ2-1 better, the J assignment may be wrong. The germline gives CDR1 KGHSH, CDR2 LQKENI. The CDR3 length is 15 residues.

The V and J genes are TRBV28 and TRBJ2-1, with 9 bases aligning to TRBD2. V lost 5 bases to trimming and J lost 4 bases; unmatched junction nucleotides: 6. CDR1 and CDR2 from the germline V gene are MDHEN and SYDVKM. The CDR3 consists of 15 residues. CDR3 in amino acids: CASSPPSGVYNEQFF. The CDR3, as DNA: TGTGCCAGCAGTCCACCTAGCGGGGTATACAATGAGCAGTTCTTC.

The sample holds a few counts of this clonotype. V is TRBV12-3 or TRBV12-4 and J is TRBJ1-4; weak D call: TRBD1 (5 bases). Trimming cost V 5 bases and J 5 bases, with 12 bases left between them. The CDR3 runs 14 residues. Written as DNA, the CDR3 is TGTGCCAGCAGTCGACGGGGGGGGAATGAAAAACTGTTTTTT. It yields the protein CASSRRGGNEKLFF.

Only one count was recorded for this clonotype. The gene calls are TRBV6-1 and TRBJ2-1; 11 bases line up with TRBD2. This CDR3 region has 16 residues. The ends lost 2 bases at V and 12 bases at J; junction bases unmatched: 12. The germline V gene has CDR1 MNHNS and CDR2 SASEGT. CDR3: CASSEPGLAGPRGQFF. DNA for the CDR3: TGTGCCAGCAGTGAACCCGGACTAGCGGGCCCGAGGGGGCAGTTCTTC.

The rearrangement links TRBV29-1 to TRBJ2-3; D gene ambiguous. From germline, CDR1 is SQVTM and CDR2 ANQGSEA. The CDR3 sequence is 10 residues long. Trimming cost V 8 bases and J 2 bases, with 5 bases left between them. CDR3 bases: TGCAGCTCCTACACAGATACGCAGTATTTT. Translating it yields CSSYTDTQYF.

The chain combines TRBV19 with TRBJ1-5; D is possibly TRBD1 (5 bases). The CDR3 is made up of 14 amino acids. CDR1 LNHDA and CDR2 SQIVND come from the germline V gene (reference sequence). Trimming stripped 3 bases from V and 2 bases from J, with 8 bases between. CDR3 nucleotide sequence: TGTGCCAGTAGTATGTCGGGGGGCAATCAGCCCCAGCATTTT. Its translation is CASSMSGGNQPQHF.

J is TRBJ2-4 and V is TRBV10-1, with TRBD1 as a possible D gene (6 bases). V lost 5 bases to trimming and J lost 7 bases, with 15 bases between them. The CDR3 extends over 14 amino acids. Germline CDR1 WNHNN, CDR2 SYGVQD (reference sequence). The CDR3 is CASSLYREGNIQYF. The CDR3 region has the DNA TGCGCCAGCAGTCTTTACAGGGAAGGGAACATTCAGTACTTC.

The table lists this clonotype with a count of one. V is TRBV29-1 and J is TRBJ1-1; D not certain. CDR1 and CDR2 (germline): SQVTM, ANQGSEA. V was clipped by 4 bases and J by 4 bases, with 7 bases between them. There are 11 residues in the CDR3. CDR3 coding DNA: TGCAGCGTTGTGGGCACCACTGAAGCTTTCTTT. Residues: CSVVGTTEAFF.

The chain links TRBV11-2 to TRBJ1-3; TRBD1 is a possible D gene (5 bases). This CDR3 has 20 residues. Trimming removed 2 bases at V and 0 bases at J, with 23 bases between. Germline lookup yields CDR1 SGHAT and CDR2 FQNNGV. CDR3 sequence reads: CASSLRGRDPTNPSGNTIYF. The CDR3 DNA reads TGTGCCAGCAGCTTAAGGGGCCGGGACCCTACTAACCCCTCTGGAAACACCATATATTTT.

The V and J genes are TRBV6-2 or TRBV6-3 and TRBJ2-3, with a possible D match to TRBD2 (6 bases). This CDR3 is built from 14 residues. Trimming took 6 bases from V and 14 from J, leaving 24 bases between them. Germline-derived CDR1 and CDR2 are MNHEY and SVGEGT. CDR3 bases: TGTGCCAGCAGACTCCTCGGGGGAGAATACAGATGGTATTTT. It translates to CASRLLGGEYRWYF.

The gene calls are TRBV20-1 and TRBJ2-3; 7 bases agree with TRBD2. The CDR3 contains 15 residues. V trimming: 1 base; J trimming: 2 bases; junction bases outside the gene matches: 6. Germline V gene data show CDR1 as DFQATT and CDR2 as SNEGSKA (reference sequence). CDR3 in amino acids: CSARVSSGYTDTQYF. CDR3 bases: TGCAGTGCTAGAGTGTCTAGCGGCTACACAGATACGCAGTATTTT.